This T cell receptor (beta chain) comes out of a study of early T cells in non-severe SARS-CoV-2 infection. This clonotype was seen ten or more times. The J segment lost 2 bases and the V segment lost 4 bases, leaving 5 bases of the junction unmatched. This CDR3 comprises 16 residues. CDR1 and CDR2 from the germline V gene are SGHNT and YYREEE (reference sequence). MiXCR was run by TCRdb on the 5' RACE reads, yielding one entry per CDR3 protein. The sample contains approximately 67,000 distinct CDR3 sequences, more than 9% of which appear only once. Sequenced material: whole blood. The chain is built from TRBV5-4 and TRBJ2-3; 12 bases align to TRBD2. The source is an adult who was a healthcare worker with PCR-confirmed SARS-CoV-2 infection or an uninfected control (not recorded which). The CDR3 bases are TGTGCCAGCAGCCAACGACTAGCGGGGGTCACAGATACGCAGTATTTT. This encodes CASSQRLAGVTDTQYF.